This T cell receptor beta chain was recorded in a study of CD8+ T cells in alopecia areata. Specified treatment: oral pan-JAK inhibitor, 5-10 mg twice daily. RNA, once extracted, was reverse transcribed into cDNA for use as the sequencing template. The assay was immunoSEQ multiplex PCR, and TCRdb's table has in-frame clones only and misses some. The profile shows over 250,000 clones, over 45% of them singletons. Unmatched junction bases numbered 11, after V lost 5 bases and J lost 5 bases. Germline CDR1 GTSNPN, CDR2 SVGIG (reference sequence). This CDR3 is built from 14 residues. This clonotype was sampled from a human donor with alopecia areata. The chain uses TRBV30 and TRBJ2-5, with TRBD1 identical over 7 bases. The specimen was CD4+ T cells sorted from blood, collected between weeks 51 and 52, from a patient treated with tofacitinib. This CDR3 reads CAWARTGLLETQYF. In nucleotides, the CDR3 is TGTGCCTGGGCGAGGACAGGTTTGTTGGAGACCCAGTACTTC.